The 29 T cell receptor beta chains reported below all come from one sample, sequenced in a study of T-cell reconstitution after alpha-beta-depleted transplantation in children. Preparation of the TCRbeta library used unique molecular identifiers. MiXCR, applied by TCRdb to the PCR reads, yields one record per CDR3 protein. Among a few hundred thousand distinct CDR3 sequences listed, around 15% were seen once. Source: PBMCs, mostly from graft donor cells, taken 360 days after TCRalphabeta/CD19-depleted stem cell transplant. The receptors were sampled from a boy younger than two who had a stem cell transplant for Wiskott-Aldrich syndrome, so the T cells may come from the graft donor.

This clonotype turned up a few times. This sequence joins TRBV15 and TRBJ2-5; maybe TRBD1 (5 bases). The length of the CDR3 is 13 residues. The V gene's germline CDR1 is LNHNV and CDR2 YYDKDF (reference sequence). V lost 4 bases and J lost 4, with 10 bases in between. In DNA form, the CDR3 reads TGTGCCACCAGCAAAGCGCAGGGAGAGACCCAGTACTTC. Translation: CATSKAQGETQYF.

The CDR3 sequence is CASSPGLTHSPLHF. In nucleotides, the CDR3 is TGTGCCAGCAGCCCCGGCCTGACCCATTCACCCCTCCACTTT. The chain is built from TRBV13 and TRBJ1-6; D unclear. Germline V gene lookup returns CDR1 PRHDT and CDR2 FYEKMQ (reference sequence). CDR3 length: 14 residues. Trimming removed 5 bases from V and 8 bases from J, with 13 bases in between.

This clonotype was picked up many times. The gene calls are TRBV12-3 or TRBV12-4 and TRBJ2-4, with 8 bases aligning to TRBD2. This CDR3 region has 18 residues. The trim removed 4 bases at V and 0 bases at J, leaving 11 bases unmatched. CDR3 sequence reads: CASSSPGAAGGAKNIQYF. DNA for the CDR3: TGTGCCAGCAGTTCCCCAGGGGCCGCGGGAGGAGCCAAAAACATTCAGTACTTC.

This clonotype was counted a few times. V usage is TRBV7-2 and J usage is TRBJ2-7, with 11 bases matching TRBD2. The CDR3 spans 14 residues. J gave up 7 bases and V 5 bases, and 7 bases lay outside the gene matches. Germline assignment: CDR1 SGHTA and CDR2 FQGNSA. The CDR3 region is CASSLTSGSGEQYF. DNA of the CDR3: TGTGCCAGCAGCCTTACTAGCGGGAGTGGGGAGCAGTACTTC. Full variable domain (outside the CDR3, taken from reference TRBV7-2 and TRBJ2-7): GAGVSQSPSNKVTEKGKDVELRCDPISGHTALYWYRQSLGQGLEFLIYFQGNSAPDKSGLPSDRFSAERTGGSVSTLTIQRTQQEDSAVYLCASSLTSGSGEQYFGPGTRLTVT.

This clonotype was seen only a few times. The V and J genes are TRBV7-9 and TRBJ1-1; D may be TRBD1 (5 bases). The CDR3 loop spans 11 amino acids. V was trimmed by 5 bases and J by 8 bases, leaving 9 bases between them. Germline values: CDR1 SEHNR, CDR2 FQNEAQ (reference sequence). CDR3: CASSPRDEAFF. The CDR3 coding sequence is TGTGCCAGCAGCCCCCGGGACGAAGCTTTCTTT. The whole variable domain, filled in from reference TRBV7-9 and TRBJ1-1, reads DTGVSQNPRHKITKRGQNVTFRCDPISEHNRLYWYRQTLGQGPEFLTYFQNEAQLEKSRLLSDRFSAERPKGSFSTLEIQRTEQGDSAMYLCASSPRDEAFFGQGTRLTVV.

This chain links TRBV4-1 with TRBJ2-7, with unresolved D. The CDR3 runs to 14 residues. V lost 4 bases and J lost 1, with 11 bases in between. Germline V lookup: CDR1 MGHRA, CDR2 YSYEKL. The CDR3 DNA reads TGCGCCAGCAGCCCCCTGGTTAGTTCCTACGAGCAGTACTTC. Translated, it gives CASSPLVSSYEQYF.

The chain couples TRBV11-2 to TRBJ1-1; tentatively, D is TRBD1 (5 bases). The CDR3 loop spans 16 amino acids. Trimming left V 1 base short and J 5 bases short, with 17 bases between. Germline assignment: CDR1 SGHAT and CDR2 FQNNGV. The CDR3 loop is CASSLVPRAMGTEAFF. The CDR3 region has the DNA TGTGCCAGCAGCTTAGTCCCCAGGGCGATGGGGACTGAAGCTTTCTTT.

This clonotype appeared a few times. V usage is TRBV10-3 and J usage is TRBJ2-7, with D tentatively TRBD1 (6 bases). The CDR3 runs to 15 residues. Germline assignment: CDR1 ENHRY and CDR2 SYGVKD. Trimming pared 6 bases from V and 5 bases from J, leaving 20 bases between. CDR3 DNA: TGTGCCATCAGGGTATCCTCCGGGACATTGGACGAGCAGTACTTC. It encodes CAIRVSSGTLDEQYF.

The rearrangement links TRBV2 to TRBJ2-3, with 7 bases fitting TRBD2. The trim removed 3 bases at V and 2 bases at J, leaving 2 bases unmatched. CDR3 size: 14 residues. Germline V gene lookup returns CDR1 SNHLY and CDR2 FYNNEI. CDR3: CASSERENTDTQYF. As DNA, the CDR3 is TGTGCCAGCAGTGAGCGGGAGAACACAGATACGCAGTATTTT. Together with reference TRBV2 and TRBJ2-3, the CDR3 gives the full variable domain: EPEVTQTPSHQVTQMGQEVILRCVPISNHLYFYWYRQILGQKVEFLVSFYNNEISEKSEIFDDQFSVERPDGSNFTLKIRSTKLEDSAMYFCASSERENTDTQYFGPGTRLTVL.

This clonotype was counted only a few times. The CDR3 nucleotides read TGCGCCAGCACCTTCGGGTATTCCGGGGAGCTGTTTTTT. Translated: CASTFGYSGELFF. This chain joins TRBV5-1 and TRBJ2-2; D not resolved. There are 13 residues in the CDR3. Germline V gene data show CDR1 as SGHRS and CDR2 as YFSETQ. Trimming pared 6 bases from V and 6 bases from J, leaving 12 bases between.

This clonotype was observed a few times. The gene calls are TRBV7-8 and TRBJ1-1; possible D gene TRBD1, 5 bases. CDR1 and CDR2 from the germline V gene are SGHVS and FQNEAQ. The CDR3 has 12 residues. Trimming cost V 7 bases and J 8 bases, with 14 bases left between them. CDR3 loop: CASTLATEEAFF. CDR3 nucleotide sequence: TGTGCCAGCACCCTTGCGACAGAGGAAGCTTTCTTT.

The V gene is TRBV5-1, the J gene TRBJ2-7, with a tentative D call TRBD1 (5 bases). CDR1 and CDR2 from the germline V gene are SGHRS and YFSETQ. Trimming took 1 base from V and 0 from J, leaving 11 bases between them. The CDR3 consists of 15 residues. The CDR3 DNA reads TGCGCCAGCAGCTTGACAGGCTCAGGCTCCTACGAGCAGTACTTC. Translation gives CASSLTGSGSYEQYF.

The rearrangement links TRBV6-1 to TRBJ2-1, with 10 bases identical to TRBD2. CDR1 and CDR2 from the germline V gene are MNHNS and SASEGT. The CDR3 runs to 15 residues. Trimming removed 7 bases from V and 3 bases from J; junction bases left unmatched: 6. The CDR3 bases are TGTGCCAGCACCCAAGGGACTAGCGACTACAATGAGCAGTTCTTC. Protein: CASTQGTSDYNEQFF.

This clonotype was detected a few times. The J gene is TRBJ2-7, the V gene TRBV24-1; D ambiguous. Looked up from germline, CDR1 is KGHDR and CDR2 is SFDVKD. Deletions cut 5 bases from V and 0 bases from J, with 10 bases between. CDR3 length: 14 residues. CDR3 amino acids: CATSVAGRSYEQYF. For the CDR3, the DNA is TGTGCCACCAGTGTGGCAGGTCGCTCCTACGAGCAGTACTTC.

This clonotype was observed at least ten times. The V gene is TRBV29-1, the J gene TRBJ2-7; possibly TRBD1 for D (6 bases). CDR3 length: 11 residues. V shed 6 bases and J shed 2 bases, with 8 bases lying between them. Germline lookup yields CDR1 SQVTM and CDR2 ANQGSEA. CDR3 loop: CSVRTAYEQYF. The CDR3 DNA reads TGCAGCGTACGGACAGCCTACGAGCAGTACTTC.

This clonotype turned up a few times. The gene calls are TRBV3-1 and TRBJ2-1; D is perhaps TRBD2 (6 bases). Deletions cut 3 bases from V and 9 bases from J, with 12 bases between. The CDR3 has 13 residues. CDR1 and CDR2 (germline): LGHDT, YNNKEL (reference sequence). The CDR3 DNA reads as TGTGCCAGCAGCCAGGGGCCGGGAGCTGAGCAGTTCTTC. Amino acid sequence: CASSQGPGAEQFF.

CDR3 DNA sequence: TGCGCCAGCAGCTTGGGAACAGGGTTCTACGAGCAGTACTTC. Protein product: CASSLGTGFYEQYF. The chain joins TRBV5-1 to TRBJ2-7, with D tentatively TRBD1 (6 bases). V was trimmed by 0 bases and J by 3 bases, leaving 10 bases between them. This CDR3 contains 14 residues. Germline CDR1 is SGHRS and CDR2 is YFSETQ.

This clonotype was observed a handful of times. The rearrangement joins TRBV12-3 or TRBV12-4 to TRBJ1-5; D is undetermined. V was cut by 6 bases and J by 9 bases, with 15 bases left in between. CDR3 size: 13 residues. As DNA, the CDR3 is TGTGCCAGCAGCTCAATAGGACTGAGGCCCCAGCATTTT. It encodes CASSSIGLRPQHF.

The table lists this clonotype with a few counts. The chain has TRBV24-1 and TRBJ2-2, with a tentative D call TRBD1 (5 bases). Germline values: CDR1 KGHDR, CDR2 SFDVKD. V was trimmed by 3 bases and J by 6 bases, leaving 13 bases between them. This CDR3 has 15 amino acids. CDR3 sequence: CATSDPQGLAGELFF. DNA for the CDR3: TGTGCCACCAGTGATCCGCAGGGTTTGGCCGGGGAGCTGTTTTTT.

Notes on this clonotype: The junction departs from germline at one end; a sequencing error may be responsible. The V gene is TRBV5-1, the J gene TRBJ2-1; D remains ambiguous. The CDR3 loop spans 13 amino acids. The V gene's germline CDR1 is SGHRS and CDR2 YFSETQ. CDR3 nucleotide sequence: TGCGCCAGCGGCTTGGTAGGCCCTAATGAGCAGTTCTTC. This gives the protein CASGLVGPNEQFF.

The V call is TRBV4-2, the J call TRBJ2-7; the D gene is possibly TRBD1 (5 bases). Germline lookup yields CDR1 LGHNA and CDR2 YNFKEQ. There are 15 residues in the CDR3. The V end lost 1 base, the J end lost 2 bases, and 12 bases lay between the germline ends. The CDR3 loop reads CASSQAGRAAYEQYF. The CDR3 DNA follows: TGTGCCAGCAGCCAAGCCGGCAGGGCGGCCTACGAGCAGTACTTC.

This chain joins TRBV14 and TRBJ2-1, with a tentative D call TRBD1 (6 bases). The CDR3 loop spans 17 amino acids. From germline, CDR1 is SGHDN and CDR2 FVKESK. V shed 2 bases and J shed 5 bases, with 19 bases lying between them. The CDR3 nucleotides read TGTGCCAGCAGCCAACTAAAGGTTCAGGGGACCAACAATGAGCAGTTCTTC. Translated, it gives CASSQLKVQGTNNEQFF.

This chain uses TRBV29-1 with TRBJ2-1; D is unclear. Trimming removed 4 bases at V and 3 bases at J, with 7 bases between. There are 12 residues in the CDR3. The V gene's germline CDR1 is SQVTM and CDR2 ANQGSEA. The CDR3 DNA reads TGCAGCGTTGCGGCCTACTACAATGAGCAGTTCTTC. Its protein is CSVAAYYNEQFF.

This clonotype has a handful of counts. V and J are TRBV10-3 and TRBJ2-7; D is undetermined. The V gene's germline CDR1 is ENHRY and CDR2 SYGVKD. V was clipped by 0 bases and J by 6 bases, with 9 bases between them. This CDR3 contains 13 residues. The CDR3 here is CAISESGSLEQYF. The CDR3 DNA sequence: TGTGCCATCAGTGAGTCCGGCAGCCTCGAGCAGTACTTC.

V and J are TRBV7-9 and TRBJ1-2; TRBD1 matches 8 bases. The CDR3 loop spans 14 amino acids. CDR1 is SEHNR, CDR2 FQNEAQ, per germline (reference sequence). V lost 1 base, J lost 7 bases, and 5 bases stayed unmatched. CDR3: CASSLVAGGIGYTF. DNA of the CDR3: TGTGCCAGCAGCTTAGTGGCAGGGGGCATTGGCTACACCTTC.

CDR3 coding DNA: TGCAGTGCTAGTCCCGGACAGAATGAAGCTTTCTTT. This encodes CSASPGQNEAFF. The rearrangement joins TRBV20-1 to TRBJ1-1; D might be TRBD1 (6 bases). Germline assignment: CDR1 DFQATT and CDR2 SNEGSKA (reference sequence). The CDR3 covers 12 residues. Trimming took 3 bases from V and 7 from J, leaving 12 bases between them.

This clonotype came up many times. The chain couples TRBV12-3 or TRBV12-4 to TRBJ2-4; TRBD1 aligns across 8 bases. CDR3 length: 14 amino acids. J was trimmed by 8 bases and V by 3 bases; bases with no gene match: 6. The CDR3 sequence: CASSFRTGRYIQYF. In DNA, the CDR3 is TGTGCCAGCAGTTTTAGGACAGGGAGATACATTCAGTACTTC.

The chain is built from TRBV4-1 and TRBJ2-4; the match to TRBD2 covers 11 bases. This CDR3 is 17 amino acids long. V was clipped by 2 bases and J by 13 bases; unmatched bases: 16. The germline V gene has CDR1 MGHRA and CDR2 YSYEKL. CDR3 protein: CASSQNGGLAEGAIQYF. Written as DNA, the CDR3 is TGCGCCAGCAGCCAAAACGGGGGACTAGCGGAAGGGGCGATACAGTACTTC.

In this sample, this clonotype turned up a few times. The rearrangement joins TRBV2 to TRBJ2-7, with D hard to call. This CDR3 has 15 residues. The germline gives CDR1 SNHLY, CDR2 FYNNEI. The ends were cut back, 4 bases at V and 0 bases at J, with 13 bases in the middle. CDR3 sequence: CASSGVRVSSYEQYF. CDR3 nucleotides: TGTGCCAGCAGTGGAGTACGAGTTAGCTCCTACGAGCAGTACTTC.